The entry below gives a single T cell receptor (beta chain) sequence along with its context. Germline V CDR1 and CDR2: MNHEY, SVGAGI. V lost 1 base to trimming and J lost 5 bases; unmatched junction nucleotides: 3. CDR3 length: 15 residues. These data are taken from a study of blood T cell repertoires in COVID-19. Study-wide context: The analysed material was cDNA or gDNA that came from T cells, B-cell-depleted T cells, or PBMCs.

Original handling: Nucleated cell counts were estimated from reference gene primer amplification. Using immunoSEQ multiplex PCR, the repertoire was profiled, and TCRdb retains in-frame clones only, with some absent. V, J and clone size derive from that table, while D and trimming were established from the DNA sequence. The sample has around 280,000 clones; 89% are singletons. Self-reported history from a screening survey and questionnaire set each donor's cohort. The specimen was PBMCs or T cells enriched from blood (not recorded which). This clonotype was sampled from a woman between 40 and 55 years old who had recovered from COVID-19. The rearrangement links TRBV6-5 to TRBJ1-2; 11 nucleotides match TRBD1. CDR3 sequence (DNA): TGTGCCAGCAGTTACTGGGGGACAGGGGGGTATGGCTACACCTTC. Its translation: CASSYWGTGGYGYTF.